This T cell receptor beta chain came from a study of blood T cell repertoires in COVID-19 (dated by TCRdb to between 2020 and 2021). In terms of the full investigation: Samples from collaborators originated in the United States, Italy and Spain and spanned both the acute and convalescent phases of COVID-19. The prospective study material was composed of cDNA or gDNA derived from T cells, B-cell-depleted T cells, or PBMCs. Subjects who had been exposed to COVID-19, were actively infected with it, or had recovered from it provided the deeply sampled blood TCRbeta repertoires that made up the dataset. A freely available public database, intended as a resource for researchers studying the immune response to SARS-CoV-2, is where the repertoires were released. The samples were drawn from the first 160 participants of the ongoing ImmuneRACE study and from over 950 subjects provided by 6 global collaborators. Nearly every sample came with metadata listing a de-identified subject ID, COVID-19 status, age in years and sex. Where available, HLA class I and class II types were taken from metadata supplied by the sample provider and were not determined by assay-based typing. Overall study results and their limits: How much clinical and demographic metadata was included differed by source and by participant, and the metadata was provided uncurated.

TCRbeta CDR3 regions were amplified from genomic DNA using the immunoSEQ Assay, a bias-controlled multiplex PCR. Processing in the source paper ran as follows. The number of nucleated cells in each sample was estimated from the amplification of reference gene primers within the assay. Sequence reads were collapsed and filtered to measure the absolute abundance of every unique TCRbeta CDR3 rearrangement. Productive Simpson clonality was computed per sample as the square root of Simpson's diversity index over productive rearrangements. The immuneACCESS repertoire file appears here via TCRdb, limited to in-frame rearrangements. These files lack a portion of the clones; in checked studies, under half of the deficit traces to unresolved V genes, and the cause of the others is not known. D and trimming come from the DNA, and the V and J calls and clone size come from that table. Within this sample are about 240,000 clones, with approximately 82% of them counted one time only. Around 2% of the sample is held by the ten biggest clonotypes.

About this clone: Its antigen is not yet known. There are no base qualities to consult, and no much larger clone falls within one base.

Samples from volunteer blood donors who had recovered from COVID-19 were contributed by a second Seattle source. Whole blood was collected in K2EDTA tubes by collaborating institutions according to the institutions' own protocols. Collaborator samples were shipped for TCRbeta analysis as frozen whole blood, isolated PBMCs, or DNA extracted from either sample type. CDR1 and CDR2 were assigned from the germline V gene as KGHSH and LQKENI. Trimming removed 3 bases from V and 6 bases from J; the gene matches leave 1 base unexplained. The CDR3 runs 15 amino acids, cysteine and phenylalanine included. Only the CDR3 region is kept as DNA, spanning 45 bases read in frame from base 1.

The source material was peripheral blood. The clonotype originates from a young man who had recovered from COVID-19. The chain couples TRBV18 to TRBJ2-1; TRBD2 fits 14 bases in the junction. At the DNA level, the sequence is TGTGCCAGCTCACCTGGACTAGCGGGGGGCAATGAGCAGTTCTTC. Its protein reads: CASSPGLAGGNEQFF. Supplemented by the reference TRBV18 and TRBJ2-1 proteins around the CDR3, the complete variable domain is NAGVMQNPRHLVRRRGQEARLRCSPMKGHSHVYWYRQLPEEGLKFMVYLQKENIIDESGMPKERFSAEFPKEGPSILRIQQVVRGDSAAYFCASSPGLAGGNEQFFGPGTRLTVL.